Below are 2 T cell receptor beta chains sequenced from a single sample in a study of molecular identifiers for immune sequencing clone quantification. A single record per CDR3 protein comes from TCRdb applying MiXCR to the PCR reads. The sample records approximately 500,000 distinct CDR3 sequences, 25% being singletons. The sequencing input was naive CD8+ T cells from blood, with Jurkat cell RNA spiked in. As to subset: FACS-sorted CD8+CD4-CCR7+CD45RA+ naive T cells. These receptor sequences come from a human donor in good health. Some libraries in this study had Jurkat cell RNA spiked in.

Remarks on this clonotype: A single base separates this from a much larger clone, so it may be a read error. The V gene is TRBV7-9, the J gene TRBJ2-4, with 9 bases aligning to TRBD1. From germline, CDR1 is SEHNR and CDR2 FQNEAQ (reference sequence). The CDR3 loop spans 12 amino acids. Trimming removed 8 bases from V and 15 bases from J; junction bases left unmatched: 11. CDR3 protein: CASCPIQGAPYF. The CDR3, as DNA: TGTGCCAGCTGCCCCATACAGGGGGCGCCGTACTTC.

This clonotype came up once. A read error may explain this, as a much larger clone is one base away. V is TRBV7-8 and J is TRBJ1-2; no clear D. Deletions cut 6 bases from V and 10 bases from J, with 18 bases between. Germline-derived CDR1 and CDR2 are SGHVS and FQNEAQ. The CDR3 has 13 residues. The CDR3 reads CASRGEPRDPYTF. In DNA, the CDR3 is TGTGCCAGCAGGGGAGAGCCGCGAGATCCCTACACCTTC.